The clone carrying this TCR beta chain was seen a handful of times. Its antigen is undetermined. Time point given: newly diagnosed GD, antithyroid drugs for less than 3 months. PBMC RNA was the source of the TCR library. The entry originates in a study of regulatory T cells in long-lasting Graves disease. Findings and caveats of the study: Analyses excluded thyroid tissue, covering peripheral blood alone.

CDR3-region Arm-PCR and iRepertoire HTBI primers produced the TCR beta libraries. TCRdb ran MiXCR on the multiplex PCR reads and lists one entry per CDR3 protein. The data contain about 560,000 distinct CDR3 sequences, about 16% of them singletons. In addition, the sample was reused for a study of T cells in Graves' hyperthyroidism and ophthalmopathy.

The specimen comprised peripheral blood mononuclear cells (PBMCs), sampled at new diagnosis, from a patient treated with antithyroid drugs. The TCR comes from a young man with Graves disease.

The CDR3 DNA reads TGTGCCAGCAGCCCGGGGGTGTGGACTGGGCGATACGAGCAGTACTTC. It translates to CASSPGVWTGRYEQYF. The chain employs TRBV12-3 or TRBV12-4 and TRBJ2-7; tentatively, D is TRBD2 (6 bases). V was trimmed by 6 bases and J by 4 bases, leaving 22 bases between them. CDR3 size: 16 residues.